A single sample gave rise to the 3 T cell receptor beta chains below, sequenced in a study of blood T cell repertoires in COVID-19. Measured with immunoSEQ multiplex PCR; TCRdb has only the in-frame clones, and not every one. The sample comprises approximately 300,000 clones, 70% to 90% of which are singletons, and roughly 6.5% rests with the top ten. The sequencing sample was made of peripheral blood. These receptors were collected from a man between 18 and 35 years old who had recovered from COVID-19.

The chain combines TRBV6-2 or TRBV6-3 with TRBJ1-1; TRBD1 might be the D (6 bases). Germline-derived CDR1 and CDR2 are MNHEY and SVGEGT. Trimming took off 6 bases at V and 8 bases at J, with 16 bases between the two ends. The CDR3 length is 13 residues. The CDR3 sequence: CASSPDSPSEAFF. For the CDR3, the DNA is TGTGCCAGCAGCCCGGACAGCCCTTCAGAAGCTTTCTTT.

The genes are TRBV5-8 and TRBJ1-3; perhaps TRBD1 as D (6 bases). The CDR3 loop spans 17 amino acids. The V gene lost 1 base and the J gene lost 4 bases, with 18 bases spanning the gap. Germline-derived CDR1 and CDR2 are SGHTS and YDEGEE. CDR3 sequence: CASSLKGAGANGNTIYF. CDR3 nucleotides: TGTGCCAGCAGCTTGAAAGGGGCAGGGGCGAACGGAAACACCATATATTTT.

This chain joins TRBV3-1 (or the pseudogene TRBV3-2) and TRBJ1-1, with TRBD1 matching 10 bases. CDR1 LGHDT and CDR2 YNNKEL come from the germline V gene (reference sequence). This CDR3 spans 15 amino acids. J was trimmed by 3 bases and V by 5 bases; bases with no gene match: 6. CDR3 in DNA: TGTGCCAGCAGCTGGACAGGGGGGATTGACACTGAAGCTTTCTTT. This gives the protein CASSWTGGIDTEAFF.